A single sample is the source of the 5 T cell receptor beta chains below, sequenced in a study of T-cell memory formation after mild COVID-19. TCRdb reprocessed the 5' RACE reads via MiXCR and lists one record per CDR3 protein. The sample has 200,000 or so distinct CDR3 sequences; just over 9.5% are singletons. What was sequenced was PBMCs or a T cell subset sorted from them (not recorded which). All receptors come from a man between 18 and 35 years old who had mild COVID-19 (a few samples of this study predate the infection). Cell type and time point are not known.

This clonotype was counted only a few times. The CDR3 ends on some other residue instead of the conserved phenylalanine or tryptophan, so this is likely a read error. CDR3 protein: CASSGQTGVKLFL. DNA for the CDR3: TGTGCCAGCAGTGGACAAACGGGGGTGAAACTGTTTCTT. The rearrangement links TRBV25-1 to TRBJ1-4, with TRBD1 as a possible D gene (5 bases). V shed 4 bases and J shed 11 bases, with 14 bases lying between them. This CDR3 region has 13 residues. Per germline, CDR1 MGHDK and CDR2 SYGVNS.

The sample holds a few counts of this clonotype. This sequence joins TRBV5-1 and TRBJ1-4; D call uncertain. Trimming took 4 bases from V and 5 from J, leaving 12 bases between them. Looked up from germline, CDR1 is SGHRS and CDR2 is YFSETQ. The CDR3 has 14 amino acids. CDR3 loop: CASSKGFPNEKLFF. The DNA for the CDR3 is TGCGCCAGCAGCAAGGGTTTCCCGAATGAAAAACTGTTTTTT.

The rearrangement uses TRBV7-2 and TRBJ1-5; D remains ambiguous. The CDR3 consists of 17 residues. Germline V lookup: CDR1 SGHTA, CDR2 FQGNSA. V shed 0 bases and J shed 2 bases, with 14 bases lying between them. CDR3 coding DNA: TGTGCCAGCAGCTTAGCGCGGGTCAGTGGGGGCAATCAGCCCCAGCATTTT. As protein: CASSLARVSGGNQPQHF.

As to this clonotype: An end of the junction differs from the germline gene, which may be a read error. The genes are TRBV20-1 and TRBJ1-2, with a possible D match to TRBD1 (6 bases). CDR1 DFQATT and CDR2 SNEGSKA come from the germline V gene (reference sequence). The CDR3 extends over 12 amino acids. The DNA of the CDR3 is TGCAGTGCTGGGCAGGGGAAATATGACTACACCTTC. It translates to CSAGQGKYDYTF.

The rearrangement uses TRBV6-2 or TRBV6-3 and TRBJ2-6, with unresolved D. The germline V and J ends were trimmed by 1 base and 6 bases, with 7 bases remaining between them. Germline assignment: CDR1 MNHEY and CDR2 SVGEGT. This CDR3 is 14 amino acids long. The CDR3 DNA sequence: TGTGCCAGCAGTTACTTCGGTTTGGCCAACGTCCTGACTTTC. Encoded protein: CASSYFGLANVLTF.